This TCR beta chain was recovered during a study of neurological immune-mediated disorders. TCRdb fed the 5' RACE reads into MiXCR, producing one record per CDR3 protein. This sample carries 35,000 to 40,000 distinct CDR3 sequences, 9.5% to 13% of them seen once, and the ten largest clones take less than 5%. The junction had 15 bases not matched to a gene; V was cut back by 9 bases and J by 3 bases. Looked up from germline, CDR1 is SNHLY and CDR2 is FYNNEI. The CDR3 sequence is 17 residues long. This clonotype was observed at least ten times. This TCR derives from a woman aged 25-40 years with HTLV-1-associated myelopathy (HAM/TSP). The rearrangement links TRBV2 to TRBJ2-7, with TRBD1 matching 12 bases. What was sequenced was CD4+ T cells from blood. The CDR3 loop is CASSGTGGLGVSYEQYF. The CDR3 nucleotides read TGTGCCAGTTCCGGGACAGGGGGCCTAGGGGTAAGCTACGAGCAGTACTTC.